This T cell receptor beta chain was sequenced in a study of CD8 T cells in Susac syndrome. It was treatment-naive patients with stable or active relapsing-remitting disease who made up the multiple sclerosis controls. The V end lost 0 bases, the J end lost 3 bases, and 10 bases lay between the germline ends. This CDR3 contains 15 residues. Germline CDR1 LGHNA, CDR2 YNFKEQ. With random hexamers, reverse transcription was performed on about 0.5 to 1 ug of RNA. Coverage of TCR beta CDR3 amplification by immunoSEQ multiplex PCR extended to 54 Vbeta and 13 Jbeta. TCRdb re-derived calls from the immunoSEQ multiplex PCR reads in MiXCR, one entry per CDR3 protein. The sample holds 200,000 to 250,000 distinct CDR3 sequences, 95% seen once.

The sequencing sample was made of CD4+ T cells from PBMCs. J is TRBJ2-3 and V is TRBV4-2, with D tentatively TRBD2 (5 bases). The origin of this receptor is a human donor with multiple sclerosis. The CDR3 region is CASSQDGGETDTQYF. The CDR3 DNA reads TGTGCCAGCAGCCAAGATGGTGGGGAGACAGATACGCAGTATTTT.